Given below is one TCR beta chain in context. RNA in amounts of roughly 0.5 to 1 ug was reverse transcribed with random hexamers. Amplification of TCR beta CDR3 was carried out by immunoSEQ multiplex PCR, which covered 54 Vbeta and 13 Jbeta segments. TCRdb passed the immunoSEQ multiplex PCR reads through MiXCR, listing each CDR3 protein once. The data hold more than 200,000 distinct CDR3 sequences, with approximately 90% observed a single time. Per the germline V gene, CDR1 is MNHNY and CDR2 is SVGAGI (reference sequence). Unmatched junction bases numbered 5, after V lost 4 bases and J lost 3 bases. This CDR3 contains 15 residues. The sample comes from a study of CD8 T cells in Susac syndrome. From blood CD8+ and CD4+ T cells, the TCR beta chain was sequenced. Negative isolation was used for CD8+ and CD4+ T cells, and FACS enrichment was applied to TEMRA cells.

The rearrangement joins TRBV6-6 to TRBJ1-5; 8 bases line up with TRBD1. Sequenced material: CD8+ T cells from PBMCs. This receptor was obtained from a human donor with multiple sclerosis. The CDR3 sequence is CASSSTGVFNQPQHF. CDR3 DNA: TGTGCCAGCAGTTCGACAGGGGTTTTCAATCAGCCCCAGCATTTT.